This TCR beta chain was sequenced for a study of blood T cell repertoires in COVID-19. This clone counts as medium-sized (0.01 to 0.1%). This CDR3 is built from 16 residues. Germline V gives CDR1 MNHEY, CDR2 SMNVEV (reference sequence). Trimming at V came to 4 bases and at J to 8 bases, leaving 14 bases not matched to a gene. TCRdb's copy holds only in-frame clones and misses some; the assay was immunoSEQ multiplex PCR. The top ten hold less than 6% of the sample, which has under 150,000 clones, about four fifths seen once. The study assigned cohorts using participant-reported clinical history. The sample comprised PBMCs or T cells enriched from blood (not recorded which). The TCR sequence derives from a woman in her 50s who had been exposed to COVID-19. The chain is built from TRBV27 and TRBJ1-2; 9 positions match TRBD1. CDR3 residues: CASSSTGGERPGGYTF. The CDR3, as DNA: TGTGCCAGCAGTTCTACAGGGGGCGAGAGGCCGGGAGGCTACACCTTC.